The TCR beta chain described here comes from a study of tumor T cells in aggressive B-cell lymphoma. Generated by immunoSEQ multiplex PCR, the TCRdb table keeps only in-frame clones and is missing some. Counted here are some 11,000 clones, around 90% occurring once; the ten biggest clones make up over 3%. With respect to this clone: Other DNA sequences in this specimen translate into the identical CDR3.

Trimming removed 1 base at V and 0 bases at J, with 9 bases between. Germline CDR1 and CDR2: LGHNA and YNFKEQ. The CDR3 length is 15 residues. The chain links TRBV4-2 to TRBJ1-2; D is unresolved. The sample comprised tumor tissue. The receptor's source is an adult with diffuse large B cell lymphoma. The CDR3 region has the DNA TGTGCCAGCAGCCAAGGGGAGGAGGCTAACTATGGCTACACCTTC. It yields the protein CASSQGEEANYGYTF.